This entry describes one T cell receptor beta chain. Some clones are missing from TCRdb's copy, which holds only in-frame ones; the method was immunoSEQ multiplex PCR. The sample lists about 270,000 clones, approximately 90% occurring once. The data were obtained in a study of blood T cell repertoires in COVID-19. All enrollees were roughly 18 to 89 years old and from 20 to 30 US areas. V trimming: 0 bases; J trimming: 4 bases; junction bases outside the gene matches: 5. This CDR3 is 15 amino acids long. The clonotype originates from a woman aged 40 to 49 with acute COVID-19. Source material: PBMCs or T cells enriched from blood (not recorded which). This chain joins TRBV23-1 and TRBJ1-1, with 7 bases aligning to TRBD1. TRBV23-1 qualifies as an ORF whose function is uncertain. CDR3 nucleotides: TGCGCCAGCAGTCAATCCGGGACAGCCTCCACTGAAGCTTTCTTT. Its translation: CASSQSGTASTEAFF.